The T cell receptor (beta chain) under discussion was sequenced for a study of blood T cell repertoires in COVID-19. Germline-derived CDR1 and CDR2 are LGHDT and YNNKEL (reference sequence). The trim removed 4 bases at V and 4 bases at J, leaving 16 bases unmatched. The CDR3 has 19 residues. TCRdb's copy holds only in-frame clones and misses some; the assay was immunoSEQ multiplex PCR. Of approximately 300,000 clones listed, under 90% were seen once; the top ten hold about 9.4%. The gene calls are TRBV3-1 (or the pseudogene TRBV3-2) and TRBJ1-4, with TRBD1 matching 9 bases. The sequenced sample was PBMCs or T cells enriched from blood (not recorded which). The clonotype originates from a young woman who had recovered from COVID-19. The CDR3 loop reads CASSPRSSGTGLVNEKLFF. The DNA of the CDR3 is TGTGCCAGCAGCCCACGATCCTCCGGGACAGGGCTGGTTAATGAAAAACTGTTTTTT.